The next 21 T cell receptor beta chains were all read from a single sample in a study of cytomegalovirus exposure and HLA in healthy donors. This PCR relied on a set of 60 Vbeta primers and 13 Jbeta primers. TCRdb's copy holds only in-frame clones and misses some; the assay was immunoSEQ multiplex PCR. The table shows some 150,000 clones, with more than 70% occurring only once. Sequenced sample: PBMCs. These receptors originate from a man in his fifties or sixties in good health and CMV-seronegative.

This chain joins TRBV27 and TRBJ2-3; 8 positions agree with TRBD2. Per germline, CDR1 MNHEY and CDR2 SMNVEV (reference sequence). The CDR3 has 14 amino acids. Germline trimming cut 3 bases from V and 5 bases from J; bases unmatched to any gene: 4. This CDR3 is CASSLSGGIDTQYF. CDR3 bases: TGTGCCAGCAGTTTGTCGGGGGGGATAGATACGCAGTATTTT.

The V and J genes are TRBV25-1 and TRBJ2-7; no definite D call. This CDR3 is 16 amino acids long. The germline V gene has CDR1 MGHDK and CDR2 SYGVNS. Trimming stripped 4 bases from V and 0 bases from J, with 16 bases between. The CDR3 loop reads CASSGLRQVSSYEQYF. DNA of the CDR3: TGTGCCAGCAGTGGTCTCCGGCAGGTTAGCTCCTACGAGCAGTACTTC.

The chain joins TRBV5-6 to TRBJ2-7, with 12 bases identical to TRBD2. The CDR3 is made up of 15 amino acids. Germline CDR1 SGHDT, CDR2 YYEEEE. J gave up 2 bases and V 0 bases, and 0 bases lay outside the gene matches. Written as DNA, the CDR3 is TGTGCCAGCAGCTTGGCTAGCGGGGGGGCCTACGAGCAGTACTTC. It is translated as CASSLASGGAYEQYF.

In DNA, the CDR3 is TGTGCCAGCGGGGACATCGGGGGGTACGAGCAGTACTTC. Residues: CASGDIGGYEQYF. The genes are TRBV25-1 and TRBJ2-7, with D possibly being TRBD2 (7 bases). CDR3 size: 13 residues. Germline V gene data show CDR1 as MGHDK and CDR2 as SYGVNS. V gave up 8 bases and J gave up 4 bases, with 15 bases separating them.

V and J are TRBV19 and TRBJ1-2; 9 bases agree with TRBD1. The CDR3 loop spans 17 amino acids. J gave up 8 bases and V 7 bases, and 20 bases lay outside the gene matches. The germline V gene has CDR1 LNHDA and CDR2 SQIVND (reference sequence). CDR3 sequence reads: CASTEPAGTGFIVGYTF. The CDR3, as DNA: TGTGCCAGTACCGAACCAGCCGGGACAGGGTTTATTGTGGGCTACACCTTC.

This clone occurred once. This chain uses TRBV29-1 with TRBJ2-5, with 8 bases identical to TRBD2. V shed 3 bases and J 5 bases; nucleotides not matched to a gene: 14. Germline lookup yields CDR1 SQVTM and CDR2 ANQGSEA. This CDR3 is built from 16 residues. CDR3 DNA: TGCAGCGTTGATGGGCTGGTTAGCGGGGAGTTGGAGACCCAGTACTTC. Protein product: CSVDGLVSGELETQYF.

The V call is TRBV5-1, the J call TRBJ2-1; 8 nucleotides line up with TRBD1. CDR3 length: 15 amino acids. The germline gives CDR1 SGHRS, CDR2 YFSETQ. With V trimmed by 4 bases and J by 0 bases, 3 bases remained unmatched. This CDR3 reads CASSIQGASYNEQFF. In DNA, the CDR3 is TGCGCCAGCAGCATCCAGGGGGCCTCCTACAATGAGCAGTTCTTC. Full variable domain (rest looked up from reference TRBV5-1 and TRBJ2-1): KAGVTQTPRYLIKTRGQQVTLSCSPISGHRSVSWYQQTPGQGLQFLFEYFSETQRNKGNFPGRFSGRQFSNSRSEMNVSTLELGDSALYLCASSIQGASYNEQFFGPGTRLTVL.

There are a few counts of this clone. The chain joins TRBV28 to TRBJ2-2; TRBD1 agrees at 9 bases. V was clipped by 8 bases and J by 5 bases; unmatched bases: 6. The CDR3 length is 14 residues. Germline V lookup: CDR1 MDHEN, CDR2 SYDVKM. The CDR3 protein is CASWTGTGTGELFF. The CDR3, as DNA: TGTGCCAGCTGGACCGGGACAGGGACCGGGGAGCTGTTTTTT.

The chain has TRBV7-8 and TRBJ2-7, with 7 bases that match TRBD1. Germline V gene lookup returns CDR1 SGHVS and CDR2 FQNEAQ. Trimming took 5 bases from V and 3 from J; bases not matched to a gene: 7. The CDR3 totals 14 residues. In DNA form, the CDR3 reads TGTGCCAGCAGCGCCCGACAGGGCCGCTACGAGCAGTACTTC. It is translated as CASSARQGRYEQYF. The whole variable domain, filled in from reference TRBV7-8 and TRBJ2-7, reads GAGVSQSPRYKVAKRGQDVALRCDPISGHVSLFWYQQALGQGPEFLTYFQNEAQLDKSGLPSDRFFAERPEGSVSTLKIQRTQQEDSAVYLCASSARQGRYEQYFGPGTRLTVT.

The V and J genes are TRBV11-2 and TRBJ2-5; 11 bases fit TRBD2. The CDR3 length is 16 residues. The V gene's germline CDR1 is SGHAT and CDR2 FQNNGV. V shed 4 bases, J shed 4 bases, and the junction held 8 bases outside the gene matches. The CDR3, as DNA: TGTGCCAGCAGCTCTACTAGCGGGAGTCGTAGAGAGACCCAGTACTTC. This sequence encodes CASSSTSGSRRETQYF.

The chain combines TRBV29-1 with TRBJ1-2, with D maybe TRBD1 (6 bases). The V gene's germline CDR1 is SQVTM and CDR2 ANQGSEA. V was clipped by 5 bases and J by 4 bases, with 11 bases between them. CDR3 length: 12 amino acids. CDR3 region: CSVIGQTYGYTF. The CDR3 DNA reads as TGCAGCGTTATCGGACAGACCTATGGCTACACCTTC.

The rearrangement uses TRBV10-2 and TRBJ2-7; a weak D match, TRBD1 (6 bases). This CDR3 contains 15 residues. Germline V gene lookup returns CDR1 WSHSY and CDR2 SAAADI. V lost 5 bases and J 5 bases, leaving 19 bases between the germline ends. This CDR3 reads CASSWITGSEDEQYF. Written as DNA, the CDR3 is TGCGCCAGCAGTTGGATAACAGGGTCTGAGGACGAGCAGTACTTC.

This chain connects TRBV11-3 to TRBJ2-5, with 8 bases matching TRBD2. The CDR3 runs to 14 residues. Germline V gives CDR1 SGHNT, CDR2 YENEEA. J lost 2 bases, V lost 5 bases, and 4 bases had no gene match. The CDR3 DNA follows: TGTGCCAGCAGCCCGGGAGGGCAACAAGAGACCCAGTACTTC. Translation gives CASSPGGQQETQYF.

This clone was found once. This chain connects TRBV7-8 to TRBJ1-1; D call uncertain. Between the trimmed V and J ends, which lost 5 bases and 1 base, there was a span of 5 bases. The CDR3 is 12 amino acids. In germline, CDR1 is SGHVS, CDR2 FQNEAQ. Here the CDR3 reads CASSRQNTEAFF. The CDR3 DNA sequence: TGTGCCAGCAGCCGACAGAACACTGAAGCTTTCTTT.

This clone was picked up a small number of times. V gene TRBV5-1 combines with J gene TRBJ2-5; 11 nucleotides line up with TRBD1. Trimming at V came to 0 bases and at J to 7 bases, leaving 8 bases not matched to a gene. From germline, CDR1 is SGHRS and CDR2 YFSETQ. The CDR3 has 16 amino acids. CDR3: CASSLDWTGGGGTQYF. In nucleotides, the CDR3 is TGCGCCAGCAGCTTGGACTGGACAGGGGGCGGGGGGACCCAGTACTTC.

This clone was recorded a few times. The CDR3 here is CASSTGGFRGTNEKLFF. The CDR3 DNA reads TGTGCCAGCAGCACCGGAGGGTTTCGGGGGACTAATGAAAAACTGTTTTTT. V and J are TRBV5-4 and TRBJ1-4, with D maybe TRBD1 (5 bases). Germline CDR1 SGHNT, CDR2 YYREEE (reference sequence). The CDR3 contains 17 residues. Trimming removed 4 bases from V and 2 bases from J, with 18 bases in between.

The chain joins TRBV29-1 to TRBJ2-1; 10 nucleotides line up with TRBD1. V lost 6 bases, J lost 7 bases, and 6 bases stayed unmatched. The germline V gene encodes CDR1 SQVTM and CDR2 ANQGSEA. This CDR3 is 13 amino acids long. CDR3 region: CSVEPGQGNEQFF. The CDR3, as DNA: TGCAGCGTCGAACCGGGACAGGGGAATGAGCAGTTCTTC.

This chain links TRBV5-1 with TRBJ1-4; possibly TRBD1 for D (6 bases). Germline assignment: CDR1 SGHRS and CDR2 YFSETQ. The CDR3 is 13 amino acids. Trimming took 3 bases from V and 5 from J, leaving 8 bases between them. CDR3 sequence: CASSWDKNEKLFF. Written as DNA, the CDR3 is TGCGCCAGCAGCTGGGACAAGAATGAAAAACTGTTTTTT.

The V gene is TRBV5-5, the J gene TRBJ1-6; no clear D gene. The CDR3 has 14 residues. Germline loops: CDR1 SGHKS, CDR2 YYEKEE (reference sequence). Trimming stripped 5 bases from V and 4 bases from J, with 10 bases between. The CDR3 sequence is CASSNGLYNSPLHF. In DNA form, the CDR3 reads TGTGCCAGCAGTAACGGTCTTTATAATTCACCCCTCCACTTT.

This clone was detected only a few times. V is TRBV11-3 and J is TRBJ2-1; TRBD1 aligns across 11 bases. Germline loops: CDR1 SGHNT, CDR2 YENEEA. This CDR3 contains 14 residues. V shed 5 bases and J 7 bases; nucleotides not matched to a gene: 4. The chain's CDR3 is CASSRGTGGNEQFF. Written as DNA, the CDR3 is TGTGCCAGCAGCCGCGGGACAGGGGGGAATGAGCAGTTCTTC.

This chain uses TRBV2 with TRBJ2-1, with 11 positions matching TRBD2. Germline V gives CDR1 SNHLY, CDR2 FYNNEI. CDR3 length equals 15 residues. Germline trimming cut 8 bases from V and 2 bases from J; bases unmatched to any gene: 5. This CDR3 is CASSTSGGPYNEQFF. CDR3 nucleotide sequence: TGTGCCAGCTCCACTAGCGGGGGCCCCTACAATGAGCAGTTCTTC.